These 17 T cell receptor beta chains share one sample of origin, sequenced in a study of blood T cells in healthy people across ages. The second PCR ran about 6 to 12 cycles with a sample-barcoded 5' primer and J-beta primers. TCRdb processed the 5' RACE reads anew with MiXCR; each CDR3 protein has one entry. Here the sample spans 550,000 to 600,000 distinct CDR3 sequences, about 25% being singletons. Sequencing was carried out using blood. All receptors derive from a woman between 65 and 79 years old in good health.

CDR3 loop: CASSVEGVAYGYTF. The CDR3 bases are TGTGCCAGCAGCGTAGAAGGGGTCGCCTATGGCTACACCTTC. V is TRBV9 and J is TRBJ1-2; weak D call: TRBD1 (5 bases). Trimming removed 0 bases from V and 4 bases from J, with 10 bases in between. Germline assignment: CDR1 SGDLS and CDR2 YYNGEE. This CDR3 spans 14 amino acids.

In the case of this clonotype: A clone one base away is much larger, so this may be a read error. CDR3 sequence reads: CASSFKGFEETQCF. The CDR3, as DNA: TGTGCCAGCAGCTTCAAAGGGTTTGAAGAGACCCAGTGCTTC. The gene calls are TRBV7-2 and TRBJ2-5; D unclear. Germline V gene lookup returns CDR1 SGHTA and CDR2 FQGNSA. The CDR3 has 14 amino acids.

In its sample, this clonotype was seen a few times. The gene calls are TRBV15 and TRBJ2-5; D not certain. The CDR3 is 13 residues long. The germline V gene encodes CDR1 LNHNV and CDR2 YYDKDF (reference sequence). Trimming shortened V by 0 bases and J by 5 bases, and 7 bases separated the two germline ends. This chain's CDR3 is CATSRDVGETQYF. In DNA, the CDR3 is TGTGCCACCAGCAGAGATGTGGGGGAGACCCAGTACTTC.

The chain uses TRBV4-2 and TRBJ2-1; 7 nucleotides agree with TRBD2. The J call may be faulty, since TRBJ2-5 better matches the DNA end. Looked up from germline, CDR1 is LGHNA and CDR2 is YNFKEQ. This CDR3 spans 16 amino acids. The CDR3 protein is CASSQASGSGQETQYF. The CDR3 nucleotides are TGTGCCAGCAGCCAAGCTAGCGGCTCAGGGCAAGAGACCCAGTACTTC.

A few counts support this clonotype. The chain carries TRBV5-1 and TRBJ2-5; D is ambiguous. V lost 7 bases, J lost 3 bases, and 19 bases lay in between. CDR1 and CDR2 from the germline V gene are SGHRS and YFSETQ. The CDR3 loop spans 15 amino acids. CDR3 protein: CASRLGAGSEETQYF. CDR3 coding DNA: TGCGCCAGCCGACTTGGAGCCGGCTCGGAAGAGACCCAGTACTTC.

The chain recombines TRBV6-5 with TRBJ1-1, with 7 bases fitting TRBD1. From germline, CDR1 is MNHEY and CDR2 SVGAGI. The CDR3 totals 15 residues. J lost 5 bases, V lost 0 bases, and 6 bases had no gene match. The CDR3 region has the DNA TGTGCCAGCAGTTACTCGTTACAGGGGAGAACTGAAGCTTTCTTT. Translated: CASSYSLQGRTEAFF.

This clonotype was picked up many times. J is TRBJ2-1 and V is TRBV19; maybe TRBD2 (5 bases). The V end lost 5 bases, the J end lost 0 bases, and 8 bases lay between the germline ends. Germline loops: CDR1 LNHDA, CDR2 SQIVND (reference sequence). This CDR3 region has 14 residues. The CDR3 spells CASSPGSSYNEQFF. In nucleotides, the CDR3 is TGTGCCAGTAGTCCGGGGAGCTCCTACAATGAGCAGTTCTTC.

This clonotype was seen a few times. The chain links TRBV5-6 to TRBJ2-1; D may correspond to TRBD1 or TRBD2 (5 bases each). The V end lost 1 base, the J end lost 0 bases, and 14 bases lay between the germline ends. Germline V CDR1 and CDR2: SGHDT, YYEEEE. This CDR3 spans 17 amino acids. CDR3 in amino acids: CASSLPGASSSYNEQFF. The CDR3 nucleotides are TGTGCCAGCAGCTTGCCCGGGGCTTCGAGCTCCTACAATGAGCAGTTCTTC.

The table lists this clonotype with many counts. V usage is TRBV6-5 and J usage is TRBJ2-7; TRBD1 is a possible D gene (6 bases). Germline values: CDR1 MNHEY, CDR2 SVGAGI. The CDR3 totals 15 residues. Deletions cut 0 bases from V and 7 bases from J, with 16 bases between. CDR3 sequence reads: CASSYSLRGFGEQYF. CDR3 nucleotide sequence: TGTGCCAGCAGTTACTCCCTGAGGGGGTTTGGAGAGCAGTACTTC.

J is TRBJ1-1 and V is TRBV5-1, with 10 bases fitting TRBD1. The CDR3 has 18 amino acids. The junction had 13 bases not matched to a gene; V was cut back by 4 bases and J by 1 base. Germline CDR1 and CDR2: SGHRS and YFSETQ. The CDR3 DNA reads TGCGCCAGCAGCCTGACCCGGGACAGGGGCCGGGGGAACACTGAAGCTTTCTTT. Protein sequence: CASSLTRDRGRGNTEAFF.

The J gene is TRBJ1-1, the V gene TRBV7-2, with a weak D call TRBD1 (5 bases). Per germline, CDR1 SGHTA and CDR2 FQGNSA. This CDR3 comprises 14 residues. With 1 base removed from V and 5 bases from J, the gap between germline ends came to 11 bases. The DNA for the CDR3 is TGTGCCAGCAGCTTAGTAGGGGTAGGAACTGAAGCTTTCTTT. Its protein is CASSLVGVGTEAFF.

V usage is TRBV20-1 and J usage is TRBJ2-5, with 11 bases aligning to TRBD2. The trim removed 6 bases at V and 5 bases at J, leaving 14 bases unmatched. This CDR3 has 16 amino acids. The germline V gene encodes CDR1 DFQATT and CDR2 SNEGSKA (reference sequence). The CDR3 DNA is TGCAGTGCCCAGTCCAATCTAGCGGGGGGCCGGGAGACCCAGTACTTC. It specifies CSAQSNLAGGRETQYF.

This clonotype was seen a single time. The chain links TRBV5-5 to TRBJ2-2; no reliable D call. The CDR3 loop spans 13 amino acids. The germline gives CDR1 SGHKS, CDR2 YYEKEE (reference sequence). Trimming shortened V by 4 bases and J by 6 bases, and 10 bases separated the two germline ends. In DNA form, the CDR3 reads TGTGCCAGCAGCGCAACTCGGGCCGGGGAGCTGTTTTTT. Translation: CASSATRAGELFF.

The chain links TRBV20-1 to TRBJ2-5; D tentatively fits TRBD1 or TRBD2 (5 bases each). V was shortened by 1 base and J by 4 bases, with 13 bases between the two germline ends. Germline assignment: CDR1 DFQATT and CDR2 SNEGSKA (reference sequence). CDR3 length: 14 amino acids. In nucleotides, the CDR3 is TGCAGTGCTAGAGTGGGACCCCGGGGAGAGACCCAGTACTTC. Protein sequence: CSARVGPRGETQYF.

The V and J genes are TRBV2 and TRBJ1-4, with 7 nucleotides matching TRBD1. This CDR3 has 16 amino acids. Unmatched junction bases numbered 7, after V lost 6 bases and J lost 0 bases. Germline V gene sequence: CDR1 SNHLY, CDR2 FYNNEI. The CDR3 spells CASSIGTAATNEKLFF. CDR3 sequence (DNA): TGTGCCAGCAGCATTGGGACAGCCGCAACTAATGAAAAACTGTTTTTT.

This clonotype was counted only a few times. This rearrangement joins TRBV6-2 or TRBV6-3 to TRBJ1-1; D remains unclear. Germline CDR1 is MNHEY and CDR2 is SVGEGT. V was pared by 0 bases and J by 4 bases, with 15 bases between. There are 16 residues in the CDR3. CDR3 coding DNA: TGTGCCAGCAGTTACTCGAGTTGGAGGGCCCGCACTGAAGCTTTCTTT. Protein: CASSYSSWRARTEAFF.

This clonotype came up a few times. This rearrangement joins TRBV20-1 to TRBJ1-3; TRBD1 agrees at 8 bases. This CDR3 has 18 amino acids. V lost 0 bases and J lost 3; bases outside the gene matches: 13. The germline gives CDR1 DFQATT, CDR2 SNEGSKA (reference sequence). CDR3 sequence (DNA): TGCAGTGCTAGAGATTTTCGCCAGGGGGCTGTGTATGGAAACACCATATATTTT. This translates into CSARDFRQGAVYGNTIYF.